This T cell receptor beta chain was profiled in a study of T cell responses to AZD1222 COVID-19 vaccine. Study-wide findings and caveats: Seropositive AZD1222 recipients at baseline numbered only five or six. Vaccination with two AZD1222 doses was followed by a rise in Spike-specific TCR breadth and depth.

The repertoire was sequenced with immunoSEQ multiplex PCR; TCRdb's copy has only in-frame clones and lacks some. The sample contains about 140,000 clones, approximately 92% of which appear only once. Turning to this clone: Its antigen is undetermined.

This CDR3 is 16 amino acids long. Unmatched junction bases numbered 9, after V lost 1 base and J lost 9 bases. Germline V gene sequence: CDR1 KGHDR, CDR2 SFDVKD. The source was peripheral blood, collected on day 0 of AZD1222 vaccination. The rearrangement uses TRBV24-1 and TRBJ2-1; 9 bases line up with TRBD2. This TCR came from an adult in good health. CDR3 sequence (DNA): TGTGCCACCAGTGATTTTAGCGGGAGCTCAGTCGGTGAGCAGTTCTTC. This gives the protein CATSDFSGSSVGEQFF.